The present TCR beta chain was sequenced within a study of blood T cell repertoires in COVID-19 (TCRdb year 2020). For the study in its entirety: Samples from collaborators originated in the United States, Italy and Spain and spanned both the acute and convalescent phases of COVID-19. The prospective study material was composed of cDNA or gDNA derived from T cells, B-cell-depleted T cells, or PBMCs. Subjects who had been exposed to COVID-19, were actively infected with it, or had recovered from it provided the deeply sampled blood TCRbeta repertoires that made up the dataset. The repertoires were released in a freely available public database meant as a resource for research on the immune response to SARS-CoV-2. The samples were drawn from two sources: the first 160 participants of the ongoing ImmuneRACE study, and fewer than 1,500 subjects contributed by 6 global collaborators. Sample metadata almost always included a de-identified subject ID, COVID-19 status, age in years and sex. HLA class I and class II types, where available, came from metadata supplied by the sample provider rather than from assay-based typing. What the work shows at the level of the full study, not this receptor alone: The quantity of clinical and demographic metadata differed by source and by participant and was supplied without curation.

Participants in the prospective study were enrolled through a virtual design, were aged about 18 to 100 years, and lived in 24 United States geographic areas. In the prospective study, participants were assigned to cohorts based on the clinical history participants reported in a screening survey and a study questionnaire. ImmuneRACE Cohort 3 recovered participants were defined by two consecutive negative NP/OP PCR tests, healthcare professional clearance, or symptom resolution. Each participant in the prospective study had whole blood, serum and a nasopharyngeal or oropharyngeal swab collected by mobile phlebotomists. Participants in the prospective study had the option to provide additional blood draws and questionnaires over an approximately 2-month period. Blood samples from the prospective study were shipped frozen or at room temperature prior to DNA extraction. TCRbeta CDR3 regions were amplified from genomic DNA by means of the immunoSEQ Assay, a bias-controlled multiplex PCR. The authors processed their data as follows. Within the assay, amplification of reference gene primers was used to estimate how many nucleated cells each sample contained. To quantify the absolute abundance of each unique TCRbeta CDR3 rearrangement, sequence reads were collapsed and filtered. For each sample, productive Simpson clonality was calculated by taking the square root of Simpson's diversity index across productive rearrangements. What TCRdb holds here is the immuneACCESS table cut down to in-frame rearrangements. Part of the clones is not present; checked against another copy, under half of the missing clones reflect an unresolved V gene, and the others are unexplained. V and J calls and clone size are given by that table; D and trimming were obtained from the DNA. In all, the sample holds more than 350,000 clones, and 85% to 90% of those were seen once. Of the sample, approximately 9.3% falls within the top ten clones.

Turning to this clone: Which antigen it targets is not known. No much larger clone exists at a distance of one base, and base qualities are not known.

The TCR sequence derives from a woman aged 50 to 65 who had recovered from COVID-19. The material sequenced was PBMCs or T cells enriched from blood (not recorded which).

The nucleotide sequence is TGTGCCAGCAGTTTATCAGCGGCAGCCGAGCAGTACTTC. This encodes CASSLSAAAEQYF. The sequence links TRBV28 to TRBJ2-7; perhaps TRBD2 is the D gene, with 5 bases matching. Including cysteine and phenylalanine, the CDR3 has 13 amino acids. This entry keeps only the CDR3 DNA: 39 bases, framed from base 1. V and J lose 1 base and 6 bases, and a span of 10 bases separates them. CDR1 and CDR2 were assigned from the germline V gene as MDHEN and SYDVKM.